The following is a T cell receptor beta chain sequence with its context. This sample stems from a study of response to subunit inactivated influenza vaccine. The J segment lost 2 bases and the V segment lost 6 bases, leaving 7 bases of the junction unmatched. The CDR3 totals 16 residues. TCRdb reanalysed the RT-PCR reads using MiXCR and keeps one entry per CDR3 protein. Of about 620,000 distinct CDR3 sequences in the sample, about 10% were seen once. This sample was also put to use in a study of T cells expressing NK-cell markers. That source notes: UMIs accompanied the 5'RACE template switching by which TCR beta cDNA was made. No clear determination of HCMV specificity was made for expanded NKG2C+ T cell clones.

The rearrangement uses TRBV12-3 or TRBV12-4 and TRBJ2-1; TRBD2 matches 10 bases. The clonotype was recovered from a man in his forties or fifties who received an inactivated influenza vaccine. The sample was PBMCs from blood, taken on the day of vaccination. CDR3 DNA: TGTGCCAGCAGCGCCTTAGCGGGAGGCACCTACAATGAGCAGTTCTTC. As protein: CASSALAGGTYNEQFF.